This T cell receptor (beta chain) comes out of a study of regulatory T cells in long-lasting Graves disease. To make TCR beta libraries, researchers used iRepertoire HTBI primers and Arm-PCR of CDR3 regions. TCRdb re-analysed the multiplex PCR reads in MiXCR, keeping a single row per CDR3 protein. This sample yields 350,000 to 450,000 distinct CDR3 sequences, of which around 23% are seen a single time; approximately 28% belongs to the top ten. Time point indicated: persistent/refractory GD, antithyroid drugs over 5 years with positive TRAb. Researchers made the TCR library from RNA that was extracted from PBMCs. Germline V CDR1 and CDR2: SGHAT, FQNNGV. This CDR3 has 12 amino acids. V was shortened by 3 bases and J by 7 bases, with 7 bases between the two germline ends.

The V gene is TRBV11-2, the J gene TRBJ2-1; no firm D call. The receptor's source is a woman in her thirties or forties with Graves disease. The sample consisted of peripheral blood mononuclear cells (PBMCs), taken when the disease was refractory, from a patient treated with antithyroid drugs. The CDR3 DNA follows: TGTGCCAGCAGCTTTGCCGAGAATGAGCAGTTCTTC. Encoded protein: CASSFAENEQFF.